What follows are 31 T cell receptor beta chains derived from one specimen sequenced in a study of T cell responses to AZD1222 COVID-19 vaccine. The protocol was immunoSEQ multiplex PCR, while the TCRdb copy is restricted to in-frame clones and leaves out a portion. Of about 80,000 clones in the sample, approximately 85% were seen once. The source was peripheral blood, collected 28 days after the second AZD1222 dose. These receptors all come from an adult who received the AZD1222 COVID-19 vaccine.

The chain employs TRBV6-5 and TRBJ1-2, with a weak D call TRBD1 (6 bases). Germline-derived CDR1 and CDR2 are MNHEY and SVGAGI. This CDR3 comprises 14 residues. Between the trimmed V and J ends, which lost 6 bases and 1 base, there was a span of 12 bases. The CDR3 region has the DNA TGTGCCAGCAGCTTCGACAGGTTTAACTATGGCTACACCTTC. Translating gives CASSFDRFNYGYTF.

This clone is labeled medium-sized. The chain's CDR3 is CASSIQGFGSPLHF. The CDR3 DNA follows: TGTGCCAGTAGTATACAGGGATTTGGTTCACCCCTCCACTTT. The V and J genes are TRBV19 and TRBJ1-6; weak D call: TRBD1 (5 bases). Looked up from germline, CDR1 is LNHDA and CDR2 is SQIVND (reference sequence). V shed 2 bases and J shed 9 bases, with 11 bases lying between them. CDR3 length: 14 residues.

The chain uses TRBV5-4 and TRBJ2-3; D might be TRBD1 or TRBD2, each matching 6 bases. The V end lost 4 bases, the J end lost 4 bases, and 22 bases lay between the germline ends. Germline V gene data show CDR1 as SGHNT and CDR2 as YYREEE (reference sequence). CDR3 length: 17 residues. The CDR3 nucleotides read TGTGCCAGCAGCCCATCGGCTGGGGGGCGGATCTCAGATACGCAGTATTTT. Its translation: CASSPSAGGRISDTQYF.

The chain carries TRBV5-6 and TRBJ1-1; tentative D call: TRBD1 (5 bases). Germline V gene data show CDR1 as SGHDT and CDR2 as YYEEEE. V shed 6 bases and J shed 8 bases, with 17 bases lying between them. The CDR3 is 13 residues long. This chain's CDR3 is CASTPGGVREAFF. The CDR3 DNA is TGTGCCAGCACTCCGGGGGGGGTGCGGGAAGCTTTCTTT.

There are a few counts of this clone. This chain uses TRBV5-4 with TRBJ2-3; D call uncertain. CDR1 SGHNT and CDR2 YYREEE come from the germline V gene (reference sequence). The CDR3 consists of 14 residues. With 0 bases removed from V and 3 bases from J, the gap between germline ends came to 8 bases. The CDR3 protein is CASSLDPSTDTQYF. For the CDR3, the DNA is TGTGCCAGCAGCTTGGACCCGTCTACAGATACGCAGTATTTT.

V gene TRBV2 combines with J gene TRBJ2-1; D remains unclear. Germline V gene sequence: CDR1 SNHLY, CDR2 FYNNEI. This CDR3 spans 16 amino acids. V dropped 5 bases and J dropped 0 bases, with 14 bases sitting between them. The CDR3 loop is CASSQLPPSSYNEQFF. In DNA form, the CDR3 reads TGTGCCAGCAGTCAGCTGCCTCCTAGCTCCTACAATGAGCAGTTCTTC.

V usage is TRBV6-1 and J usage is TRBJ1-5; D gene unclear. The CDR3 is 15 amino acids. Germline V CDR1 and CDR2: MNHNS, SASEGT. Deletions cut 2 bases from V and 6 bases from J, with 14 bases between. CDR3 nucleotide sequence: TGTGCCAGCAGTGAAAGAGTGGCAGGAGGTCAGCCCCAGCATTTT. Translation: CASSERVAGGQPQHF.

The V call is TRBV4-2, the J call TRBJ2-7, with 8 bases aligning to TRBD2. The CDR3 length is 15 residues. Per the germline V gene, CDR1 is LGHNA and CDR2 is YNFKEQ. Trimming cost V 0 bases and J 3 bases; bases outside gene matches: 4. The CDR3 sequence is CASSQEASGYYEQYF. The DNA of the CDR3 is TGTGCCAGCAGCCAAGAAGCTAGCGGGTACTACGAGCAGTACTTC.

V is TRBV5-6 and J is TRBJ1-5; possible D gene TRBD1, 6 bases. Looked up from germline, CDR1 is SGHDT and CDR2 is YYEEEE. This CDR3 spans 16 amino acids. The V end lost 4 bases, the J end lost 0 bases, and 14 bases lay between the germline ends. The CDR3 protein is CASSMGAEPSNQPQHF. CDR3 sequence (DNA): TGTGCCAGCAGCATGGGGGCTGAGCCTAGCAATCAGCCCCAGCATTTT.

This chain uses TRBV11-3 with TRBJ2-3; a weak D match, TRBD1 (7 bases). Germline CDR1 SGHNT, CDR2 YENEEA. V lost 4 bases to trimming and J lost 4 bases, with 12 bases between them. This CDR3 contains 14 residues. CDR3 DNA sequence: TGTGCCAGCAGCTCCCGCAGGGGGGCAGATACGCAGTATTTT. It yields the protein CASSSRRGADTQYF.

The chain combines TRBV5-1 with TRBJ2-7; 8 bases agree with TRBD1. There are 18 residues in the CDR3. Germline V gene sequence: CDR1 SGHRS, CDR2 YFSETQ. Unmatched junction bases numbered 11, after V lost 0 bases and J lost 0 bases. In DNA form, the CDR3 reads TGCGCCAGCAGCTTGGTAATTCGACAGGGGCTAAGCTCCTACGAGCAGTACTTC. Translated, it gives CASSLVIRQGLSSYEQYF. Full variable domain (remainder filled in from reference TRBV5-1 and TRBJ2-7): KAGVTQTPRYLIKTRGQQVTLSCSPISGHRSVSWYQQTPGQGLQFLFEYFSETQRNKGNFPGRFSGRQFSNSRSEMNVSTLELGDSALYLCASSLVIRQGLSSYEQYFGPGTRLTVT.

This sequence joins TRBV4-1 and TRBJ2-7, with unresolved D. The germline CDR1 and CDR2 sequences are MGHRA and YSYEKL. This CDR3 contains 14 residues. V was trimmed by 1 base and J by 2 bases, leaving 9 bases between them. CDR3 amino acids: CASSQGQTTYEQYF. The CDR3 DNA sequence: TGCGCCAGCAGCCAAGGGCAAACAACCTACGAGCAGTACTTC.

The chain employs TRBV6-5 and TRBJ1-1, with 9 positions matching TRBD1. This CDR3 region has 13 residues. Losses at the gene ends were 10 bases for V and 3 bases for J; bases not matched to a gene: 6. Germline V CDR1 and CDR2: MNHEY, SVGAGI. CDR3 sequence: CATKQGAYTEAFF. In nucleotides, the CDR3 is TGTGCCACCAAACAGGGGGCCTACACTGAAGCTTTCTTT.

V is TRBV4-1 and J is TRBJ2-1, with 8 bases lining up with TRBD1. Trimming at V came to 1 base and at J to 5 bases, leaving 19 bases not matched to a gene. The CDR3 is 20 residues long. The germline V gene encodes CDR1 MGHRA and CDR2 YSYEKL. In DNA, the CDR3 is TGCGCCAGCAGCCAAGTGTCCGTTCTCTCAGGACAGGGCGAGGACAATGAGCAGTTCTTC. Protein product: CASSQVSVLSGQGEDNEQFF.

The J gene is TRBJ1-3, the V gene TRBV28; D remains ambiguous. CDR1 is MDHEN and CDR2 is SYDVKM in the germline V gene. V lost 4 bases to trimming and J lost 0 bases, with 10 bases between them. The length of the CDR3 is 15 residues. The CDR3 loop reads CASSSRPFSGNTIYF. DNA for the CDR3: TGTGCCAGCAGTTCCCGACCCTTCTCTGGAAACACCATATATTTT.

The rearrangement uses TRBV3-1 (or the pseudogene TRBV3-2) and TRBJ2-5, with TRBD2 matching 7 bases. Germline V lookup: CDR1 LGHDT, CDR2 YNNKEL (reference sequence). The junction had 7 bases not matched to a gene; V was cut back by 1 base and J by 2 bases. This CDR3 has 16 residues. CDR3: CASSQGTAGDQETQYF. DNA of the CDR3: TGTGCCAGCAGCCAAGGGACGGCGGGGGATCAAGAGACCCAGTACTTC.

V and J are TRBV5-4 and TRBJ2-5; TRBD1 aligns across 9 bases. J was trimmed by 4 bases and V by 4 bases; bases with no gene match: 2. This CDR3 contains 13 residues. Germline V CDR1 and CDR2: SGHNT, YYREEE (reference sequence). The CDR3 loop reads CASSADRGETQYF. DNA for the CDR3: TGTGCCAGCAGCGCGGACAGGGGAGAGACCCAGTACTTC. Together with reference TRBV5-4 and TRBJ2-5, the CDR3 gives the full variable domain: ETGVTQSPTHLIKTRGQQVTLRCSSQSGHNTVSWYQQALGQGPQFIFQYYREEENGRGNFPPRFSGLQFPNYSSELNVNALELDDSALYLCASSADRGETQYFGPGTRLLVL.

This clone was seen only once. The CDR3 loop reads CASSLVNPNTEAFF. Here the CDR3 DNA reads TGTGCCAGCAGCTTAGTCAATCCGAACACTGAAGCTTTCTTT. The J gene is TRBJ1-1, the V gene TRBV7-8, with D unclear. V lost 1 base and J lost 1, with 7 bases in between. This CDR3 is built from 14 residues. The germline CDR1 and CDR2 sequences are SGHVS and FQNEAQ.

The gene calls are TRBV9 and TRBJ2-1; TRBD2 matches 7 bases. CDR3 length equals 15 residues. Germline CDR1 reads SGDLS; CDR2 reads YYNGEE. V shed 1 base, J shed 4 bases, and the junction held 5 bases outside the gene matches. CDR3 amino acids: CASSVRTSTYNEQFF. The CDR3 DNA follows: TGTGCCAGCAGCGTACGGACTAGTACATACAATGAGCAGTTCTTC.

V gene TRBV6-5 combines with J gene TRBJ1-4; TRBD1 might be the D (5 bases). V was clipped by 7 bases and J by 8 bases, with 17 bases between them. The V gene's germline CDR1 is MNHEY and CDR2 SVGAGI. The CDR3 is made up of 14 amino acids. The CDR3 DNA is TGTGCCAGCACCCTGGGGTGGGGCGGGGAAAAACTGTTTTTT. Translation: CASTLGWGGEKLFF.

The V and J genes are TRBV6-4 and TRBJ1-5; D is possibly TRBD1 (6 bases). Germline V gene sequence: CDR1 MRHNA, CDR2 SNTAGT. The CDR3 sequence is 13 residues long. Trimming left V 6 bases short and J 5 bases short, with 11 bases between. The CDR3: CASSLGGDQPQHF. CDR3 DNA sequence: TGTGCCAGCAGCCTAGGGGGGGATCAGCCCCAGCATTTT.

This sequence joins TRBV6-5 and TRBJ1-6, with D unresolved. CDR1 and CDR2 from the germline V gene are MNHEY and SVGAGI. V lost 0 bases and J lost 6, with 12 bases in between. This CDR3 is built from 16 residues. The CDR3 DNA is TGTGCCAGCAGTTACTCGCGCAGCTATGTTAATTCACCCCTCCACTTT. Translating gives CASSYSRSYVNSPLHF.

The table lists this clone with a few counts. The CDR3 protein is CASSQAGTGVRGETQYF. CDR3 sequence (DNA): TGCGCCAGCAGCCAAGCCGGGACAGGGGTCCGGGGCGAGACCCAGTACTTC. This rearrangement joins TRBV4-1 to TRBJ2-5, with TRBD1 identical over 10 bases. V was pared by 1 base and J by 5 bases, with 10 bases of the junction left unmatched. The CDR3 runs 17 residues. Germline V lookup: CDR1 MGHRA, CDR2 YSYEKL.

The genes are TRBV28 and TRBJ2-2, with 8 bases fitting TRBD2. The CDR3 extends over 15 amino acids. CDR1 is MDHEN and CDR2 is SYDVKM in the germline V gene. The CDR3 here is CALGQRGGNTGELFF. The CDR3 DNA follows: TGTGCTCTGGGTCAACGGGGGGGCAACACCGGGGAGCTGTTTTTT.

J is TRBJ1-1 and V is TRBV7-9, with TRBD1 as a possible D gene (5 bases). This CDR3 region has 12 residues. V gave up 5 bases and J gave up 6 bases, with 10 bases separating them. CDR1 is SEHNR, CDR2 FQNEAQ, per germline (reference sequence). The CDR3 coding sequence is TGTGCCAGCAGCCCAGGGTTCCCTGAAGCTTTCTTT. Translating it yields CASSPGFPEAFF.

The rearrangement joins TRBV6-5 to TRBJ2-1, with 8 bases aligning to TRBD1. The V segment lost 4 bases and the J segment 4 bases; nucleotides outside the gene matches: 6. Germline V gene sequence: CDR1 MNHEY, CDR2 SVGAGI. CDR3 length: 15 residues. The CDR3 here is CASSSGTGAYNEQFF. The CDR3 coding sequence is TGTGCCAGCAGTTCCGGGACAGGAGCATACAATGAGCAGTTCTTC.

The J gene is TRBJ1-5, the V gene TRBV19, with a weak D call TRBD1 (5 bases). In germline, CDR1 is LNHDA, CDR2 SQIVND (reference sequence). The CDR3 consists of 15 residues. Trimming removed 6 bases at V and 2 bases at J, with 14 bases between. CDR3 nucleotides: TGTGCCAGTAGGGAACAGGCATGGGGCAATCAGCCCCAGCATTTT. Protein product: CASREQAWGNQPQHF.

The CDR3 DNA follows: TGTGCCAGCAGGGAACAGGGGGCAAGTGAAAAACTGTTTTTT. Its protein product is CASREQGASEKLFF. This chain uses TRBV2 with TRBJ1-4, with 9 bases fitting TRBD1. The germline V gene encodes CDR1 SNHLY and CDR2 FYNNEI. This CDR3 has 14 amino acids. V shed 6 bases and J 7 bases; nucleotides not matched to a gene: 6. The variable domain in full, completed from reference TRBV2 and TRBJ1-4, reads EPEVTQTPSHQVTQMGQEVILRCVPISNHLYFYWYRQILGQKVEFLVSFYNNEISEKSEIFDDQFSVERPDGSNFTLKIRSTKLEDSAMYFCASREQGASEKLFFGSGTQLSVL.

The chain recombines TRBV2 with TRBJ1-4; TRBD1 agrees at 7 bases. This CDR3 comprises 15 residues. V trimming: 6 bases; J trimming: 6 bases; junction bases outside the gene matches: 10. The germline CDR1 and CDR2 sequences are SNHLY and FYNNEI. The CDR3 DNA follows: TGTGCCAGCAGCACAGGGGTTGGCCCCTATGAAAAACTGTTTTTT. It encodes CASSTGVGPYEKLFF.

The rearrangement links TRBV13 to TRBJ1-1, with D hard to call. Germline values: CDR1 PRHDT, CDR2 FYEKMQ (reference sequence). This CDR3 spans 14 amino acids. V lost 1 base, J lost 1 base, and 7 bases lay in between. Written as DNA, the CDR3 is TGTGCCAGCAGCTTAGTGCAGACGAACACTGAAGCTTTCTTT. It codes for CASSLVQTNTEAFF.

The genes are TRBV7-9 and TRBJ2-3, with D tentatively TRBD1 or TRBD2 (6 bases each). The CDR3 spans 16 residues. Trimming pared 5 bases from V and 1 base from J, leaving 16 bases between. From germline, CDR1 is SEHNR and CDR2 FQNEAQ (reference sequence). CDR3 in DNA: TGTGCCAGCAGCGCCCTCGGGGGCTCGGGCACAGATACGCAGTATTTT. This codes for CASSALGGSGTDTQYF.